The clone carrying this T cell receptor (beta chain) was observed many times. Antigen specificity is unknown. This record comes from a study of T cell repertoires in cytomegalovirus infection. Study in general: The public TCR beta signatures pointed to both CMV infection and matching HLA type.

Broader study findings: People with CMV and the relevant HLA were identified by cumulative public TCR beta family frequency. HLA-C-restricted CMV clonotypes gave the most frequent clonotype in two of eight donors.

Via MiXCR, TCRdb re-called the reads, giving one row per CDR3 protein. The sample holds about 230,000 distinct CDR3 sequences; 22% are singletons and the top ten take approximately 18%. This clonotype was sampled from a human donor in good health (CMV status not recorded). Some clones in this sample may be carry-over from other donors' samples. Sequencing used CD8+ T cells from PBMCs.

The DNA for the CDR3 is TGTGCCAGCAGCCCGGCGTCGGCTTCCTACAATGAGCAGTTCTTC. Translated, it gives CASSPASASYNEQFF. The chain is built from TRBV7-8 and TRBJ2-1; no firm D call. Trimming left V 5 bases short and J 1 base short, with 12 bases between. The germline CDR1 and CDR2 sequences are SGHVS and FQNEAQ. The CDR3 loop spans 15 amino acids.